The sequence of this T cell receptor beta chain was determined in a study of T cell repertoires in ileal Crohn's disease. Overall study findings and caveats: Clonal expansions were more frequent in active smokers than non-smokers at surgery. Mucosal expansions were suggested to be mainly CD8 T cells.

The length of the CDR3 is 13 residues. Germline lookup yields CDR1 SGHRS and CDR2 YFSETQ. V shed 5 bases and J 6 bases; nucleotides not matched to a gene: 5. On this clone: Its antigen is unidentified.

Clones were read by immunoSEQ multiplex PCR, and TCRdb kept only the in-frame ones, dropping some. The sample has 6,000 to 7,500 clones; roughly 81% are singletons. The sequenced material came from ileal tissue. The receptor was isolated from an adult with Crohn's disease. The chain employs TRBV5-1 and TRBJ2-1; TRBD1 matches 7 bases. CDR3 residues: CASRQGVINEQFF. CDR3 sequence (DNA): TGCGCCAGCAGGCAGGGGGTAATCAATGAGCAGTTCTTC.